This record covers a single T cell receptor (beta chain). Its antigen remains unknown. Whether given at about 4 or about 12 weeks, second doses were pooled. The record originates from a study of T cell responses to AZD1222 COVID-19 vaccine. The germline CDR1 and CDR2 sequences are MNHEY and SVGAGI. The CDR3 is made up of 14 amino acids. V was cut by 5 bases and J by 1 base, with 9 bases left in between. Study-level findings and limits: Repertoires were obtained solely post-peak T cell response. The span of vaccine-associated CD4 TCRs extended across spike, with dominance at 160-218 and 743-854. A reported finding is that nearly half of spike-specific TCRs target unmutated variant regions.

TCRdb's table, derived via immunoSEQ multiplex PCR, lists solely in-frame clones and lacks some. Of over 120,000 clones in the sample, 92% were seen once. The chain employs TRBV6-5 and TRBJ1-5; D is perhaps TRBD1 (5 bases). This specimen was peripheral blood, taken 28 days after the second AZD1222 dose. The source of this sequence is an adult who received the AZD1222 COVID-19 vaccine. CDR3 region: CASSRGPSNQPQHF. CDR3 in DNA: TGTGCCAGCAGTAGGGGCCCCAGCAATCAGCCCCAGCATTTT.